This T cell receptor (beta chain) was sequenced for a study of beta chain features in type 1 diabetes. The CDR3 runs 15 residues. Germline assignment: CDR1 MNHNS and CDR2 SASEGT. V lost 6 bases and J 7 bases, leaving 22 bases between the germline ends. Study findings and constraints: The study found that naive, central memory and Treg TCRB repertoires appeared more similar in patients than in healthy donors. Reduced insertions and increased deletions marked VDJ junctions in type 1 diabetes patients.

Reverse transcription of all isolated RNA meant that expressed TCRB transcripts were sequenced. Sequencing used immunoSEQ multiplex PCR; TCRdb keeps in-frame clones, though not all of them. The sample lists around 320,000 clones; 13% to 15% were seen once. With regard to this clone: Its antigen is not known.

The TCR originated in a man aged 30-40 years in good health. Sequencing was done on a sample of central memory CD4+ T cells from blood. This chain connects TRBV6-1 to TRBJ2-7; perhaps TRBD1 as D (5 bases). CDR3 sequence: CASRAVGPAWWEQYF. The CDR3 region has the DNA TGTGCCAGCAGGGCAGTGGGGCCCGCTTGGTGGGAGCAGTACTTC.